Each of the 9 T cell receptor beta chains below was sequenced from the same sample in a study of shared T cell receptors in the human thymus. Some clones are missing from TCRdb's copy, which holds only in-frame ones; the method was immunoSEQ multiplex PCR. This table holds roughly 710,000 clones, approximately 85% found once. These data were also filed under a second study, of human thymus T cells.

Sample: thymocytes. The receptors were sampled from a girl less than two years old with a congenital heart defect.

V and J are TRBV7-9 and TRBJ2-5, with 8 bases matching TRBD2. Germline CDR1 reads SEHNR; CDR2 reads FQNEAQ (reference sequence). V gave up 4 bases and J gave up 2 bases; unmatched junction bases: 18. The CDR3 covers 19 residues. Here the CDR3 reads CASSSGPTRSGAKQETQYF. DNA for the CDR3: TGTGCCAGCAGCTCGGGACCAACTCGTAGCGGGGCTAAACAAGAGACCCAGTACTTC. The full variable domain, completed using reference TRBV7-9 and TRBJ2-5, is DTGVSQNPRHKITKRGQNVTFRCDPISEHNRLYWYRQTLGQGPEFLTYFQNEAQLEKSRLLSDRFSAERPKGSFSTLEIQRTEQGDSAMYLCASSSGPTRSGAKQETQYFGPGTRLLVL.

The J gene is TRBJ2-7, the V gene TRBV25-1, with D unclear. V was clipped by 7 bases and J by 5 bases, with 12 bases between them. The CDR3 length is 12 residues. The germline gives CDR1 MGHDK, CDR2 SYGVNS. The CDR3 protein is CASTPTGNEQYF. CDR3 coding DNA: TGTGCCAGCACCCCGACGGGTAACGAGCAGTACTTC.

V and J are TRBV4-3 and TRBJ2-7; 8 bases match TRBD2. V shed 0 bases, J shed 3 bases, and the junction held 10 bases outside the gene matches. Per the germline V gene, CDR1 is LGHNA and CDR2 is YSLEER. The CDR3 sequence is 17 residues long. The chain's CDR3 is CASSQDRTGSGVYEQYF. DNA of the CDR3: TGCGCCAGCAGCCAAGATAGGACGGGTAGCGGGGTCTACGAGCAGTACTTC.

The chain carries TRBV5-6 and TRBJ1-6, with D perhaps TRBD1 (5 bases). In germline, CDR1 is SGHDT, CDR2 YYEEEE. Trimming took off 4 bases at V and 7 bases at J, with 15 bases between the two ends. CDR3 length: 15 amino acids. The DNA of the CDR3 is TGTGCCAGCAGCACCCGGCGGGGGAACAATTCACCCCTCCACTTT. Translation gives CASSTRRGNNSPLHF.

The V gene is TRBV5-8, the J gene TRBJ2-7, with D tentatively TRBD2 (8 bases). V was clipped by 2 bases and J by 0 bases, with 21 bases between them. CDR1 and CDR2 from the germline V gene are SGHTS and YDEGEE. There are 18 residues in the CDR3. The DNA of the CDR3 is TGTGCCAGCAGCTTCAGGGGGTCGTCGGGGGGGCCCTCCTACGAGCAGTACTTC. It codes for CASSFRGSSGGPSYEQYF. Based on the CDR3 plus reference TRBV5-8 and TRBJ2-7, the full variable domain is EAGVTQSPTHLIKTRGQQATLRCSPISGHTSVYWYQQALGLGLQFLLWYDEGEERNRGNFPPRFSGRQFPNYSSELNVNALELEDSALYLCASSFRGSSGGPSYEQYFGPGTRLTVT.

The rearrangement joins TRBV19 to TRBJ1-2, with 8 nucleotides matching TRBD1. The CDR3 is 16 residues long. V shed 8 bases and J 8 bases; nucleotides not matched to a gene: 19. Germline V gives CDR1 LNHDA, CDR2 SQIVND (reference sequence). The CDR3 DNA sequence: TGTGCCAGTTCTAAGGACAGGGCGCGATTGGTAGGGGGCTACACCTTC. Translation: CASSKDRARLVGGYTF.

The CDR3 here is CASSQPPSQRAEETQYF. The CDR3 DNA sequence: TGTGCCAGCAGCCAGCCTCCCTCGCAGCGGGCGGAAGAGACCCAGTACTTC. The chain recombines TRBV7-6 with TRBJ2-5, with D perhaps matching TRBD2 (6 bases). The CDR3 runs 17 residues. CDR1 and CDR2 (germline): SGHVS, FNYEAQ. Between the trimmed V and J ends, which lost 5 bases and 3 bases, there was a span of 22 bases.

The CDR3 spells CASSLGATYPEIYEQYF. CDR3 DNA: TGTGCCAGCAGCTTAGGGGCCACCTACCCTGAGATTTACGAGCAGTACTTC. The chain combines TRBV7-3 with TRBJ2-7; a weak D match, TRBD1 (5 bases). CDR3 length equals 17 residues. Trimming pared 2 bases from V and 4 bases from J, leaving 21 bases between. CDR1 SGHTA and CDR2 FQGTGA come from the germline V gene. The full variable domain, with the rest looked up from reference TRBV7-3 and TRBJ2-7, is GAGVSQTPSNKVTEKGKYVELRCDPISGHTALYWYRQSLGQGPEFLIYFQGTGAADDSGLPNDRFFAVRPEGSVSTLKIQRTERGDSAVYLCASSLGATYPEIYEQYFGPGTRLTVT.

This chain connects TRBV6-5 to TRBJ1-4, with a weak D call TRBD1 (5 bases). V dropped 4 bases and J dropped 5 bases, with 14 bases sitting between them. The germline V gene encodes CDR1 MNHEY and CDR2 SVGAGI. This CDR3 comprises 15 residues. In nucleotides, the CDR3 is TGTGCCAGCAGTTCTGGGGGGGTCTGGAATGAAAAACTGTTTTTT. It translates to CASSSGGVWNEKLFF.